This is a list of T cell receptor beta chains from one sample in a study of T-cell memory formation after mild COVID-19. TCRdb analysed the 5' RACE reads with MiXCR anew, one entry per CDR3 protein. The repertoire includes 55,000 to 70,000 distinct CDR3 sequences, roughly 25% of them detected once, and about 42% sits in the top ten. Source material: PBMCs or a T cell subset sorted from them (not recorded which). These receptors all come from a man aged 18 to 30 who had mild COVID-19 (a few samples of this study predate the infection). Cell type and time point are not known. CDR3s include the opening cysteine and the closing phenylalanine or tryptophan. The order of the fields is CDR3 length, V gene, clone size, D gene, J gene, CDR3 protein, CDR3 DNA. D genes are given only for firm matches. Some rows mark clone size as missing; the rest say once, few, many or name a class of expanded clone.

>15|TRBV7-8|.|.|TRBJ1-5
CASSFMTGGNQPQHF
TGTGCCAGCAGCTTCATGACAGGAGGCAATCAGCCCCAGCATTTT
>13|TRBV6-5|once|.|TRBJ1-2
CATKPAGLGGYTF
TGTGCCACGAAACCCGCAGGGTTGGGTGGCTACACCTTC
>17|TRBV4-1|few|.|TRBJ2-4
CASSQEDLGGAKNIQYF
TGCGCCAGCAGCCAAGAGGATTTGGGGGGTGCCAAAAACATTCAGTACTTC
>11|TRBV24-1|.|.|TRBJ2-2
CATSDSGELFF
TGTGCCACCAGTGATAGCGGGGAGCTGTTTTTT
>14|TRBV25-1|.|.|TRBJ2-5
CASSPWDGQETQYF
TGTGCCAGCAGCCCATGGGACGGGCAAGAGACCCAGTACTTC
>15|TRBV12-3/TRBV12-4|once|TRBD1|TRBJ2-7
CASSLVLGGGYEQYF
TGTGCCAGCAGTTTAGTTTTAGGGGGCGGCTACGAGCAGTACTTC
>12|TRBV6-2/TRBV6-3|.|.|TRBJ1-6
CASSYVNSPLHF
TGTGCCAGCAGTTACGTTAATTCACCCCTCCACTTT
>13|TRBV20-1|few|.|TRBJ2-7
CSARGRHFYEQYF
TGCAGTGCTAGAGGCCGGCACTTCTACGAGCAGTACTTC
>15|TRBV12-3/TRBV12-4|few|.|TRBJ2-3
CASSPSIGYTDTQYF
TGTGCCAGCAGCCCCTCGATCGGATACACAGATACGCAGTATTTT
>15|TRBV7-9|few|.|TRBJ2-1
CASSSPGQLNNEQFF
TGTGCCAGCAGCTCTCCGGGACAACTCAACAATGAGCAGTTCTTC
>17|TRBV6-2/TRBV6-3|.|.|TRBJ1-3
CASSYSTGDATGNTIYF
TGTGCCAGCAGTTACTCGACTGGGGACGCTACTGGAAACACCATATATTTT
>12|TRBV7-9|few|.|TRBJ1-1
CASSYAGTEAFF
TGTGCCAGCAGCTACGCAGGGACTGAAGCTTTCTTT
>15|TRBV7-2|.|.|TRBJ1-1
CASSLGVGGRTEAFF
TGTGCCAGCAGCTTGGGGGTAGGGGGAAGGACTGAAGCTTTCTTT
>16|TRBV6-1|.|TRBD1|TRBJ2-2
CASSEPTGSYTGELFF
TGTGCCAGCAGTGAACCGACAGGGTCCTACACCGGGGAGCTGTTTTTT
>12|TRBV29-1|few|.|TRBJ2-3
CSVEQGTDTQYF
TGCAGCGTTGAACAAGGGACAGATACGCAGTATTTT
>14|TRBV4-3|many|.|TRBJ2-4
CASSQDGKGNIQYF
TGCGCCAGCAGCCAAGATGGGAAGGGAAACATTCAGTACTTC